A selection of T cell receptor beta chains follows, all from one sample in a study of T cell changes during pregnancy in multiple sclerosis. Assay: immunoSEQ multiplex PCR; the TCRdb copy retains only in-frame clones and omits some. The table lists approximately 39,000 clones, 94% of them singletons. The starting material was CD4+ T cells from peripheral blood mononuclear cells, obtained in the second trimester of pregnancy. These receptors came from a female donor with multiple sclerosis, enrolled in a pregnancy study. The CDR3 runs from the conserved cysteine through the conserved F or W. A D gene is named only where the DNA matches it firmly. Only part of the rows carry a size: once, few, many, or a class if the clone is expanded.

clone size	V gene	CDR3 length	J gene	D gene	CDR3 DNA	CDR3 protein
.	TRBV27	15	TRBJ2-1	TRBD2	TGTGCCAGCCGAAGCTATAGCGGGACTGACAATGAGCAGTTCTTC	CASRSYSGTDNEQFF
once	TRBV5-1	14	TRBJ1-2	TRBD1	TGCGCCAGCAGCTTGGACAGGGGCGACTATGGCTACACCTTC	CASSLDRGDYGYTF
.	TRBV6-5	13	TRBJ2-7	.	TGTGCCAGTTCCCGGGACACTTACTACGAGCAGTACTTC	CASSRDTYYEQYF
.	TRBV18	16	TRBJ2-7	TRBD2	TGTGCCAGCTCACCACTTTTAGGGACTACTTGGGGCGAGCAGTACTTC	CASSPLLGTTWGEQYF
.	TRBV15	16	TRBJ2-1	.	TGTGCCACCAGCAGAGATGGGGCGGTCTCCTACAATGAGCAGTTCTTC	CATSRDGAVSYNEQFF
.	TRBV11-3	14	TRBJ2-5	.	TGTGCCAGCAGCTTAGATCACCAGCAAGAGACCCAGTACTTC	CASSLDHQQETQYF
.	TRBV6-1	16	TRBJ2-5	TRBD2	TGTGCCAGCAGTGAAGCTCTTGGACTAGCGGGAGAGACCCAGTACTTC	CASSEALGLAGETQYF
.	TRBV2	13	TRBJ1-5	.	TGTGCCAGCAGTAGCCGGGTGGGTCAGCCCCAGCATTTT	CASSSRVGQPQHF
.	TRBV11-3	14	TRBJ1-2	TRBD1	TGTGCCAGCAGCCCTTGGACAGGGAACTATGGCTACACCTTC	CASSPWTGNYGYTF
.	TRBV5-1	17	TRBJ2-3	.	TGCGCCAGCAGCTTGGGGGGGCATCCCGGAGGCACAGATACGCAGTATTTT	CASSLGGHPGGTDTQYF
.	TRBV11-3	13	TRBJ2-2	.	TGTGCCAGCAGCCCGGGGGAACGCGGGGAGCTGTTTTTT	CASSPGERGELFF
.	TRBV7-2	17	TRBJ2-1	TRBD1	TGTGCCAGCAGCGCAAGACTATCGGGACAGGGTTCTGTAGAGCAGTTCTTC	CASSARLSGQGSVEQFF
.	TRBV7-3	16	TRBJ2-3	TRBD1	TGTGCCAGCAGCTCCCCCCGGGACAGGGGTGGAGATACGCAGTATTTT	CASSSPRDRGGDTQYF
.	TRBV6-5	15	TRBJ1-2	TRBD1	TGTGCCAGCACAAATGGGGGACAGGGCTACTATGGCTACACCTTC	CASTNGGQGYYGYTF
.	TRBV18	14	TRBJ1-5	.	TGTGCCAGCTCACCCGGACAGAGGTATCAGCCCCAGCATTTT	CASSPGQRYQPQHF
.	TRBV28	15	TRBJ1-2	.	TGTGCCGCATCACCCTTGGGCAGGACAAACTATGGCTACACCTTC	CAASPLGRTNYGYTF
.	TRBV5-4	18	TRBJ1-1	TRBD1	TGTGCCAGCAGCGTAGAGGGACAGCGCATTTGGCAGGACACTGAAGCTTTCTTT	CASSVEGQRIWQDTEAFF
.	TRBV20-1	11	TRBJ1-1	.	TGCAGTGCTGGGGGGAGCACTGAAGCTTTCTTT	CSAGGSTEAFF
.	TRBV7-9	12	TRBJ2-2	.	TGTGCCAGCAATCTCGGAGCCGGGGAGCTGTTTTTT	CASNLGAGELFF
.	TRBV5-1	14	TRBJ2-7	TRBD1	TGCGCCAGCAGCGGGGGACAGCACTTCTACGAGCAGTACTTC	CASSGGQHFYEQYF
.	TRBV27	14	TRBJ2-7	TRBD2	TGTGCCAGCAGGGTACTAGCGGGATTAGGCGAGCAGTACTTC	CASRVLAGLGEQYF
once	TRBV5-1	15	TRBJ2-5	.	TGCGCCAGCAGCCCGCTACAGGGCGTTCAAGAGACCCAGTACTTC	CASSPLQGVQETQYF
.	TRBV2	14	TRBJ1-5	TRBD1	TGTGCCAGCAGTGTGCAGGGGGGCAATCAGCCCCAGCATTTT	CASSVQGGNQPQHF
.	TRBV6-1	19	TRBJ1-1	.	TGTGCCAGCAGTGAAGCGTTGGCAGGGGACAACTCTATGAACACTGAAGCTTTCTTT	CASSEALAGDNSMNTEAFF
once	TRBV20-1	11	TRBJ1-4	.	TGCAGTGCTAGAGACAGGGAAAAACTGTTTTTT	CSARDREKLFF
.	TRBV7-9	15	TRBJ1-1	TRBD1	TGTGCCAGCAGCGCACCGGGACAGGGGTATACTGAAGCTTTCTTT	CASSAPGQGYTEAFF